One sample yielded the 23 T cell receptor beta chains listed below, sequenced in a study of blood T cell repertoires in COVID-19. Method: immunoSEQ multiplex PCR; TCRdb's copy keeps in-frame clones and lacks some. The table lists fewer than 130,000 clones, around nine tenths of them singletons, with 3% to 4% in the top ten. The sequencing sample was made of peripheral blood. Every receptor here comes from a woman aged 50 to 60 with acute or convalescent COVID-19.

The chain has TRBV11-2 and TRBJ2-7; maybe TRBD2 (7 bases). V dropped 6 bases and J dropped 6 bases, with 15 bases sitting between them. This CDR3 spans 13 amino acids. Germline CDR1 SGHAT, CDR2 FQNNGV. CDR3 in DNA: TGTGCCAGCAGACCCCCGGGGGGCCCCGAGCAGTACTTC. It specifies CASRPPGGPEQYF.

The V call is TRBV2, the J call TRBJ2-7; TRBD2 matches at 9 bases. The J segment lost 4 bases and the V segment lost 4 bases, leaving 17 bases of the junction unmatched. Per the germline V gene, CDR1 is SNHLY and CDR2 is FYNNEI. This CDR3 spans 18 amino acids. The CDR3 is CASSGQPTVAGGGYEQYF. In DNA, the CDR3 is TGTGCCAGCAGTGGACAGCCCACCGTGGCGGGAGGGGGGTACGAGCAGTACTTC.

This sequence joins TRBV6-5 and TRBJ2-7; D unclear. The CDR3 runs 14 residues. Trimming removed 5 bases at V and 0 bases at J, with 11 bases between. The germline CDR1 and CDR2 sequences are MNHEY and SVGAGI. The CDR3 DNA follows: TGTGCCAGCAGTAGACACCAAAACTCCTACGAGCAGTACTTC. Amino acid sequence: CASSRHQNSYEQYF.

The chain is built from TRBV2 and TRBJ2-1, with TRBD2 matching 7 bases. The CDR3 has 15 residues. Germline values: CDR1 SNHLY, CDR2 FYNNEI. V was clipped by 3 bases and J by 10 bases; unmatched bases: 12. The CDR3 reads CASSDQRLAAGEQFF. CDR3 sequence (DNA): TGTGCCAGCAGTGACCAACGACTAGCCGCAGGGGAGCAGTTCTTC. Together with reference TRBV2 and TRBJ2-1, the CDR3 gives the full variable domain: EPEVTQTPSHQVTQMGQEVILRCVPISNHLYFYWYRQILGQKVEFLVSFYNNEISEKSEIFDDQFSVERPDGSNFTLKIRSTKLEDSAMYFCASSDQRLAAGEQFFGPGTRLTVL.

The rearrangement links TRBV6-6 to TRBJ1-2; D is undetermined. With 4 bases removed from V and 8 bases from J, the gap between germline ends came to 20 bases. CDR1 MNHNY and CDR2 SVGAGI come from the germline V gene (reference sequence). This CDR3 has 15 residues. CDR3 DNA sequence: TGTGCCAGCAGTTGGGCCCCCCCGGGGTCGGGAGGCTACACCTTC. This gives the protein CASSWAPPGSGGYTF.

V is TRBV7-9 and J is TRBJ2-1; possible D gene TRBD2, 5 bases. Germline CDR1 and CDR2: SEHNR and FQNEAQ (reference sequence). CDR3 length: 14 residues. The V end was cut by 1 base, the J end by 5 bases, with 9 bases between. As DNA, the CDR3 is TGTGCCAGCAGCTTAGGGGAGTGGGACAATGAGCAGTTCTTC. Translation: CASSLGEWDNEQFF.

V is TRBV5-1 and J is TRBJ2-7; 11 bases map to TRBD1. Germline V gives CDR1 SGHRS, CDR2 YFSETQ. The CDR3 spans 15 residues. V lost 2 bases to trimming and J lost 2 bases; unmatched junction nucleotides: 3. CDR3 DNA sequence: TGCGCCAGCAGCTTCTCGGGACAGGGGGCCTACGAGCAGTACTTC. The encoded protein is CASSFSGQGAYEQYF.

The rearrangement links TRBV6-5 to TRBJ1-1; D remains ambiguous. Germline CDR1 is MNHEY and CDR2 is SVGAGI. Trimming took 2 bases from V and 10 from J, leaving 8 bases between them. This CDR3 is 11 amino acids long. The CDR3 DNA follows: TGTGCCAGCAGTTACGGTGTCGGAGCTTTCTTT. Encoded protein: CASSYGVGAFF.

This rearrangement joins TRBV7-2 to TRBJ1-6; maybe TRBD1 (6 bases). Deletions cut 0 bases from V and 7 bases from J, with 16 bases between. The CDR3 has 17 residues. Germline V lookup: CDR1 SGHTA, CDR2 FQGNSA. The CDR3 here is CASSLAGRGARNSPLHF. Written as DNA, the CDR3 is TGTGCCAGCAGCTTAGCGGGGAGGGGGGCGAGGAATTCACCCCTCCACTTT.

This clone was seen a single time. The chain joins TRBV6-5 to TRBJ1-1, with a tentative D call TRBD1 (5 bases). The germline V gene encodes CDR1 MNHEY and CDR2 SVGAGI. CDR3 length: 15 residues. The V end lost 5 bases, the J end lost 0 bases, and 13 bases lay between the germline ends. The CDR3 DNA follows: TGTGCCAGCAGTAAATTCAGGGTTGTGAACACTGAAGCTTTCTTT. Protein product: CASSKFRVVNTEAFF.

The chain employs TRBV28 and TRBJ2-3, with TRBD2 matching over 10 bases. V was clipped by 7 bases and J by 2 bases; unmatched bases: 9. The CDR3 sequence is 16 residues long. Germline V lookup: CDR1 MDHEN, CDR2 SYDVKM. The CDR3 sequence is CASNSPGLAYTDTQYF. CDR3 sequence (DNA): TGTGCCAGCAATTCCCCGGGACTAGCGTACACAGATACGCAGTATTTT.

CDR3 sequence: CASSTRTAADTQYF. CDR3 sequence (DNA): TGTGCCAGCAGTACCCGGACAGCGGCAGATACGCAGTATTTT. The J gene is TRBJ2-3, the V gene TRBV6-5, with D maybe TRBD1 (6 bases). Trimming cost V 5 bases and J 4 bases, with 13 bases left between them. Germline V gene data show CDR1 as MNHEY and CDR2 as SVGAGI. This CDR3 is 14 amino acids long.

This chain uses TRBV10-1 with TRBJ2-1, with D perhaps matching TRBD1 (5 bases). CDR3 size: 16 residues. V was pared by 4 bases and J by 8 bases, with 21 bases between. The germline gives CDR1 WNHNN, CDR2 SYGVQD (reference sequence). The CDR3 bases are TGCGCCAGCAGTGGGGATAGGATCAGGGTGTTCCATGAGCAGTTCTTC. Its translation is CASSGDRIRVFHEQFF.

The rearrangement joins TRBV4-1 to TRBJ2-7, with TRBD2 identical over 8 bases. This CDR3 contains 18 residues. Per the germline V gene, CDR1 is MGHRA and CDR2 is YSYEKL. V was pared by 1 base and J by 2 bases, with 13 bases of the junction left unmatched. DNA for the CDR3: TGCGCCAGCAGCCAAGGCTTCGTCGGGGGGGTCCCGACCTACGAGCAGTACTTC. Translated: CASSQGFVGGVPTYEQYF.

The chain carries TRBV28 and TRBJ2-4, with 10 bases that match TRBD1. The CDR3 totals 15 residues. J was trimmed by 7 bases and V by 4 bases; bases with no gene match: 7. Germline values: CDR1 MDHEN, CDR2 SYDVKM. The CDR3 bases are TGTGCCAGCAGTTCCCCGACAGGGGGCATTAACATTCAGTACTTC. Amino acids: CASSSPTGGINIQYF.

The chain combines TRBV3-1 (or the pseudogene TRBV3-2) with TRBJ2-1; 9 nucleotides line up with TRBD2. The CDR3 has 15 residues. The germline V gene has CDR1 LGHDT and CDR2 YNNKEL (reference sequence). V was pared by 2 bases and J by 5 bases, with 4 bases of the junction left unmatched. CDR3 in amino acids: CASSQRLAGHNEQFF. DNA for the CDR3: TGTGCCAGCAGCCAACGGCTAGCGGGGCACAATGAGCAGTTCTTC.

The V gene is TRBV15, the J gene TRBJ2-1; D might be TRBD2 (6 bases). Trimming shortened V by 6 bases and J by 7 bases, and 13 bases separated the two germline ends. The CDR3 spans 13 residues. Germline assignment: CDR1 LNHNV and CDR2 YYDKDF (reference sequence). The CDR3: CATRIGTSNEQFF. CDR3 nucleotides: TGTGCCACCAGAATAGGGACTTCAAATGAGCAGTTCTTC.

Remarks on this clone: The same CDR3 also results from other DNA sequences found in this sample. The chain uses TRBV3-1 (or the pseudogene TRBV3-2) and TRBJ1-5; 7 bases line up with TRBD1. Trimming removed 1 base from V and 5 bases from J; junction bases left unmatched: 2. The V gene's germline CDR1 is LGHDT and CDR2 YNNKEL (reference sequence). CDR3 length equals 14 residues. The CDR3 loop is CASSQGQGDQPQHF. CDR3 coding DNA: TGTGCCAGCAGCCAAGGACAGGGCGATCAGCCCCAGCATTTT.

The CDR3 region is CAISSQGSGSLQQYF. CDR3 DNA: TGTGCCATCAGTTCTCAGGGTAGCGGGAGTTTACAGCAGTACTTC. This sequence joins TRBV10-3 and TRBJ2-7; 9 positions agree with TRBD2. J lost 8 bases, V lost 5 bases, and 13 bases had no gene match. Germline CDR1 and CDR2: ENHRY and SYGVKD. CDR3 length: 15 residues.

This clone showed up just once. The genes are TRBV6-6 and TRBJ2-3; weak D call: TRBD2 (5 bases). The length of the CDR3 is 14 residues. V was clipped by 8 bases and J by 0 bases, with 12 bases between them. Germline CDR1 reads MNHNY; CDR2 reads SVGAGI (reference sequence). CDR3 loop: CASRFGGSTDTQYF. CDR3 bases: TGTGCCAGCCGATTCGGCGGGAGCACAGATACGCAGTATTTT.

V usage is TRBV3-1 (or the pseudogene TRBV3-2) and J usage is TRBJ1-4, with 8 positions matching TRBD1. CDR1 and CDR2 (germline): LGHDT, YNNKEL (reference sequence). The CDR3 sequence is 17 residues long. V lost 0 bases and J lost 5; bases outside the gene matches: 8. CDR3 in DNA: TGTGCCAGCAGCCAAGAGGTCCAGACAGGGGAGAATGAAAAACTGTTTTTT. The encoded protein is CASSQEVQTGENEKLFF.

The chain links TRBV7-9 to TRBJ1-1; 9 bases map to TRBD1. The trim removed 5 bases at V and 1 base at J, leaving 11 bases unmatched. The CDR3 is 17 residues long. Germline assignment: CDR1 SEHNR and CDR2 FQNEAQ (reference sequence). The CDR3, as DNA: TGTGCCAGCAGCCGGACCGGACAGGGGCGGTGGAACACTGAAGCTTTCTTT. Its protein is CASSRTGQGRWNTEAFF.

V usage is TRBV7-9 and J usage is TRBJ1-1; D is possibly TRBD1 (5 bases). Trimming took off 5 bases at V and 0 bases at J, with 19 bases between the two ends. Germline-derived CDR1 and CDR2 are SEHNR and FQNEAQ (reference sequence). This CDR3 is built from 17 residues. The CDR3 here is CASSPQTLTGMNTEAFF. The CDR3 nucleotides read TGTGCCAGCAGCCCCCAAACCCTCACAGGAATGAACACTGAAGCTTTCTTT.